The 29 T cell receptor beta chains listed next were all sequenced from one sample in a study of blood T cells in healthy people across ages. Then a second PCR, running about 6 to 12 cycles, was carried out with a sample-barcoded 5' primer and a J-beta primer mix. TCRdb recomputed calls from the 5' RACE reads with MiXCR, one row per CDR3 protein. The repertoire holds about 1.6 million distinct CDR3 sequences, with roughly 30% as singletons. Sequencing was performed on blood. The origin of the receptors is a woman in her 30s in good health.

Of note for this clonotype: At one of its ends the junction is not consistent with the germline gene, which may arise from a read error. The chain is built from TRBV5-5 and TRBJ2-7; tentative D call: TRBD2 (5 bases). CDR1 is SGHKS, CDR2 YYEKEE, per germline (reference sequence). This CDR3 comprises 16 residues. In DNA, the CDR3 is TGTGTCAGCAGCCTCGAGGTTCTGGGAGCGTGGAACGAGCAGTACTTC. Its protein product is CVSSLEVLGAWNEQYF.

This chain uses TRBV5-1 with TRBJ1-2; D ambiguous. The V gene's germline CDR1 is SGHRS and CDR2 YFSETQ. CDR3 length equals 14 residues. Deletions cut 0 bases from V and 6 bases from J, with 12 bases between. As DNA, the CDR3 is TGCGCCAGCAGCTTGGGCCCGGAAGAAAATGGCTACACCTTC. Translated, it gives CASSLGPEENGYTF. Combining the CDR3 with reference TRBV5-1 and TRBJ1-2 gives the whole variable domain KAGVTQTPRYLIKTRGQQVTLSCSPISGHRSVSWYQQTPGQGLQFLFEYFSETQRNKGNFPGRFSGRQFSNSRSEMNVSTLELGDSALYLCASSLGPEENGYTFGSGTRLTVV.

Points on this clonotype: A much larger clone differs by one base, so this may be a read error. The CDR3 region has the DNA TGCACCAGCAGCACCGGACAGGACTACGAGCAGTACTTC. As protein: CTSSTGQDYEQYF. V usage is TRBV4-1 and J usage is TRBJ2-7; 7 bases align to TRBD1. CDR1 and CDR2 (germline): MGHRA, YSYEKL. The CDR3 runs 13 residues.

A remark on this clonotype: The junction differs from germline at one of its ends, possibly a read error. V is TRBV6-2 or TRBV6-3 and J is TRBJ2-7; a possible D gene is TRBD2 (6 bases). The CDR3 is 15 residues long. The germline gives CDR1 MNHEY, CDR2 SVGEGT. The chain's CDR3 is CASRYSSGWGYEQYF. The DNA of the CDR3 is TGTGCCAGCAGATACTCCAGCGGGTGGGGCTACGAGCAGTACTTC.

The chain joins TRBV6-5 to TRBJ1-2; a possible D gene is TRBD1 (5 bases). The V end was cut by 0 bases, the J end by 7 bases, with 12 bases between. CDR3 length equals 14 residues. Germline values: CDR1 MNHEY, CDR2 SVGAGI. The CDR3 here is CASSYSQGFSGYTF. In DNA form, the CDR3 reads TGTGCCAGCAGTTACTCGCAGGGTTTCTCTGGCTACACCTTC.

This clonotype occurred a few times. The chain employs TRBV6-6 and TRBJ1-4; D is possibly TRBD1 (6 bases). Trimming stripped 6 bases from V and 8 bases from J, with 22 bases between. In germline, CDR1 is MNHNY, CDR2 SVGAGI (reference sequence). This CDR3 contains 16 residues. The CDR3 sequence is CASSLGQSELFEKLFF. The CDR3 DNA reads TGTGCCAGCAGCCTCGGACAGTCTGAGCTTTTCGAAAAACTGTTTTTT.

Regarding this clonotype: One end of the junction fails to match germline, which may point to a read error. The chain uses TRBV3-1 and TRBJ2-5; D perhaps matches TRBD2 (5 bases). The end of the DNA aligns better with TRBJ2-7, so the J call may be wrong. CDR3 length equals 14 residues. The V gene's germline CDR1 is LGHDT and CDR2 YNNKEL (reference sequence). In nucleotides, the CDR3 is TGTGCCAGCGGCCAAGCCGGGGAAGGCTACGAGCAGTACTTC. Its protein is CASGQAGEGYEQYF.

This clonotype was seen only a few times. This chain connects TRBV20-1 to TRBJ2-1; maybe TRBD2 (6 bases). There are 13 residues in the CDR3. The germline V gene has CDR1 DFQATT and CDR2 SNEGSKA (reference sequence). V lost 4 bases and J 10 bases, leaving 17 bases between the germline ends. The CDR3 sequence is CSAKVSGDGEQFF. CDR3 in DNA: TGCAGTGCTAAAGTTTCGGGAGATGGGGAGCAGTTCTTC.

CDR3 DNA: TGTGCCTGGACCTCTAGCGGGGCGAATGAGCAGTTCTTC. Amino acids: CAWTSSGANEQFF. This sequence joins TRBV30 and TRBJ2-1; the match to TRBD2 covers 9 bases. This CDR3 is 13 amino acids long. Germline CDR1 and CDR2: GTSNPN and SVGIG (reference sequence). Trimming cost V 4 bases and J 7 bases; bases outside gene matches: 5.

V is TRBV15 and J is TRBJ1-5, with a possible D match to TRBD1 (5 bases). Germline V gene sequence: CDR1 LNHNV, CDR2 YYDKDF (reference sequence). This CDR3 has 15 residues. Trimming cost V 0 bases and J 4 bases, with 10 bases left between them. Here the CDR3 DNA reads TGTGCCACCAGCAGAGATCCCGGGGGGAATCAGCCCCAGCATTTT. This codes for CATSRDPGGNQPQHF.

The J gene is TRBJ2-7, the V gene TRBV9; D is perhaps TRBD1 (6 bases). From germline, CDR1 is SGDLS and CDR2 YYNGEE. V was cut by 1 base and J by 6 bases, with 17 bases left in between. This CDR3 contains 15 residues. The CDR3 reads CASSVLGQSSSEQYF. CDR3 sequence (DNA): TGTGCCAGCAGCGTACTAGGACAGAGTTCTTCCGAGCAGTACTTC.

A word on this clonotype: At one end the junction does not follow the germline gene, possibly because of a read error. V is TRBV3-1 and J is TRBJ2-3, with TRBD1 matching 8 bases. This CDR3 spans 13 amino acids. Germline values: CDR1 LGHDT, CDR2 YNNKEL (reference sequence). The CDR3 bases are TGTGTCAGCTCCAGGGGGCCAACAGATACGCAGTATTTT. It specifies CVSSRGPTDTQYF.

V usage is TRBV13 and J usage is TRBJ1-4; perhaps TRBD1 as D (6 bases). Germline V gene lookup returns CDR1 PRHDT and CDR2 FYEKMQ (reference sequence). The CDR3 consists of 15 residues. V was trimmed by 0 bases and J by 4 bases, leaving 9 bases between them. The chain's CDR3 is CASSLGQGHNEKLFF. CDR3 nucleotides: TGTGCCAGCAGCTTAGGACAGGGACATAATGAAAAACTGTTTTTT.

This clonotype has only a few counts. DNA of the CDR3: TGTGCCAGCAGCCCGAGACGGGTCGGGGGGGACTCCTACGAGCAGTACTTC. Its protein is CASSPRRVGGDSYEQYF. The chain is built from TRBV7-9 and TRBJ2-7; 8 positions agree with TRBD2. With V trimmed by 5 bases and J by 0 bases, 12 bases remained unmatched. The CDR3 is made up of 17 amino acids. Germline CDR1 and CDR2: SEHNR and FQNEAQ (reference sequence).

The chain has TRBV6-5 and TRBJ2-1; TRBD2 aligns across 11 bases. Germline CDR1 and CDR2: MNHEY and SVGAGI. This CDR3 spans 18 amino acids. With 0 bases clipped from V and 6 bases from J, the junction kept 10 bases outside the gene matches. CDR3 amino acids: CASSYSIHLSGRGNEQFF. The DNA for the CDR3 is TGTGCCAGCAGTTACTCGATCCATCTTAGCGGGAGGGGCAATGAGCAGTTCTTC.

The V gene is TRBV5-1, the J gene TRBJ2-7; tentative D call: TRBD1 (5 bases). CDR1 is SGHRS and CDR2 is YFSETQ in the germline V gene. The CDR3 has 17 residues. The V gene lost 3 bases and the J gene lost 0 bases, with 19 bases spanning the gap. CDR3 in DNA: TGCGCCAGCAGCTGGGGCCAGGGAAGCCCCAGCTCCTACGAGCAGTACTTC. As protein: CASSWGQGSPSSYEQYF.

The sample holds a few counts of this clonotype. This chain connects TRBV4-1 to TRBJ1-2; the match to TRBD1 covers 7 bases. Trimming removed 4 bases from V and 3 bases from J; junction bases left unmatched: 14. The V gene's germline CDR1 is MGHRA and CDR2 YSYEKL. The CDR3 contains 17 residues. In nucleotides, the CDR3 is TGCGCCAGCAGCCTCCGGGCCCTAACTGACAGGGACTATGGCTACACCTTC. It is translated as CASSLRALTDRDYGYTF.

The rearrangement uses TRBV3-1 and TRBJ1-5; D is unresolved. V was pared by 1 base and J by 9 bases, with 7 bases between. The CDR3 sequence is 12 residues long. Germline V gives CDR1 LGHDT, CDR2 YNNKEL (reference sequence). CDR3 residues: CASSQGQSPQHF. CDR3 nucleotides: TGTGCCAGCAGCCAAGGGCAGTCGCCCCAGCATTTT.

A word on this clonotype: The junction and the germline gene differ at one end; a read error may be behind it. The chain joins TRBV18 to TRBJ2-7, with a possible D match to TRBD1 (6 bases). CDR3 length: 14 residues. Germline V lookup: CDR1 KGHSH, CDR2 LQKENI. CDR3: CASSPRGRIYEQYF. In nucleotides, the CDR3 is TGCGCCAGCAGCCCCAGGGGCAGAATCTACGAGCAGTACTTC.

This sequence joins TRBV20-1 and TRBJ2-3; 8 positions match TRBD1. The CDR3 runs 13 residues. Germline loops: CDR1 DFQATT, CDR2 SNEGSKA (reference sequence). The V gene end was trimmed by 5 bases and the J gene end by 1 base; junction bases not matched to a gene: 2. The CDR3, as DNA: TGCAGTGCTGGGACAGGACGCACAGATACGCAGTATTTT. This gives the protein CSAGTGRTDTQYF.

As regards this clonotype: This may be a read error: a much more frequent sequence differs by one nucleotide. The chain is built from TRBV5-1 and TRBJ2-5; TRBD1 matches 10 bases. The CDR3 is 14 residues long. Germline CDR1 is SGHRS and CDR2 is YFSETQ. DNA of the CDR3: TGCACCAGCAGCCCGGGACAGGGGCGAGAGACCCAGTACTTC. This encodes CTSSPGQGRETQYF.

The chain carries TRBV20-1 and TRBJ1-2; 7 bases align to TRBD1. The V gene end was trimmed by 6 bases and the J gene end by 7 bases; junction bases not matched to a gene: 5. CDR3 length equals 11 residues. Germline V gene data show CDR1 as DFQATT and CDR2 as SNEGSKA (reference sequence). The CDR3 DNA sequence: TGCAGTGCAAGACAGGGAGGTGGCTACACCTTC. Protein: CSARQGGGYTF.

There are a few counts of this clonotype. The chain has TRBV6-1 and TRBJ1-2; TRBD1 aligns across 8 bases. The ends lost 2 bases at V and 1 base at J; junction bases unmatched: 12. CDR1 and CDR2 from the germline V gene are MNHNS and SASEGT. This CDR3 contains 18 residues. The chain's CDR3 is CASSELLAGGAGNYGYTF. In DNA form, the CDR3 reads TGTGCCAGCAGTGAATTATTGGCAGGGGGCGCGGGTAACTATGGCTACACCTTC.

There are a few counts of this clonotype. V usage is TRBV12-3 or TRBV12-4 and J usage is TRBJ2-2; 7 bases are shared with TRBD1. This CDR3 is built from 14 residues. Losses at the gene ends were 6 bases for V and 7 bases for J; bases not matched to a gene: 8. The CDR3, as DNA: TGTGCCAGCAGACCAAAGGGGGCTGGCGGGGAGCTGTTTTTT. It codes for CASRPKGAGGELFF.

The chain joins TRBV4-2 to TRBJ2-1; the match to TRBD2 covers 7 bases. The length of the CDR3 is 17 residues. After removal of 0 bases from V and 10 bases from J, the junction contained 15 bases not matched to a gene. Germline values: CDR1 LGHNA, CDR2 YNFKEQ. CDR3 coding DNA: TGTGCCAGCAGCCAAGAAGCCGGGACTATGCTCTCCTACGAGCAGTTCTTC. This translates into CASSQEAGTMLSYEQFF.

This clonotype was seen many times. The chain couples TRBV12-3 or TRBV12-4 to TRBJ1-2; possible D gene TRBD1, 5 bases. Trimming took 3 bases from V and 8 from J, leaving 7 bases between them. The CDR3 runs 11 residues. Written as DNA, the CDR3 is TGTGCCAGCAGTTTTGGGGGAGGCTACACCTTC. Amino acid sequence: CASSFGGGYTF.

This clonotype appeared many times. V is TRBV29-1 and J is TRBJ2-7, with no clear D. Germline V gene sequence: CDR1 SQVTM, CDR2 ANQGSEA. CDR3 length equals 13 residues. The V end was cut by 4 bases, the J end by 2 bases, with 12 bases between. This CDR3 is CSVALGSTYEQYF. The CDR3 DNA is TGCAGCGTTGCATTGGGGTCTACCTACGAGCAGTACTTC.

Of note for this clonotype: Relative to the germline gene, one junction end is altered; a read error may explain this. This chain connects TRBV12-3 or TRBV12-4 to TRBJ2-3; perhaps D is TRBD1 or TRBD2 (6 bases each). CDR3 size: 15 residues. CDR3 coding DNA: TGTGCCAGCAGTTCGACAGGAGGGGGTGCAGATGCGCAGTATTTT. Its translation: CASSSTGGGADAQYF.

Remarks on this clonotype: A junction end diverges from the germline sequence, so it may reflect a read error. This sequence joins TRBV28 and TRBJ2-3; a possible D gene is TRBD2 (6 bases). The CDR3 consists of 15 residues. In germline, CDR1 is MDHEN, CDR2 SYDVKM. CDR3 bases: TGTGCCGGCAGTTTTACTAGCCAATCAGGTGGTACGCAGTATTTT. Protein sequence: CAGSFTSQSGGTQYF.